These 6 T cell receptor beta chains were all obtained from the same sample, sequenced in a study of shared clonotypes between healthy human individuals. Measured with immunoSEQ multiplex PCR; TCRdb has only the in-frame clones, and not every one. The repertoire holds 550,000 to 700,000 clones, with roughly 72% as singletons. Sample: memory CD4+ T cells sorted from blood. As for subset: CD45RA-negative fraction. The origin of the receptors is a woman in her 30s in good health.

Only a few counts were recorded for this clone. The chain joins TRBV7-3 to TRBJ1-1; tentative D call: TRBD1 (6 bases). This CDR3 region has 13 residues. V was shortened by 5 bases and J by 1 base, with 8 bases between the two germline ends. CDR1 SGHTA and CDR2 FQGTGA come from the germline V gene. In DNA form, the CDR3 reads TGTGCCAGCAGCATGGACAGGAACACTGAAGCTTTCTTT. Translated, it gives CASSMDRNTEAFF.

The chain combines TRBV28 with TRBJ1-2, with 9 bases fitting TRBD1. V gave up 2 bases and J gave up 7 bases; unmatched junction bases: 8. The CDR3 has 15 amino acids. CDR1 and CDR2 from the germline V gene are MDHEN and SYDVKM. The CDR3 region is CASSLRWGQGFGYTF. The CDR3 DNA reads as TGTGCCAGCAGTTTAAGGTGGGGACAGGGCTTTGGCTACACCTTC.

The CDR3 region has the DNA TGTGCCAGCAGGCGGACTAGCGGGGACTCCTACGAGCAGTACTTC. It specifies CASRRTSGDSYEQYF. This chain connects TRBV2 to TRBJ2-7, with 12 bases identical to TRBD2. The CDR3 has 15 amino acids. The junction had 3 bases not matched to a gene; V was cut back by 6 bases and J by 0 bases. The germline gives CDR1 SNHLY, CDR2 FYNNEI.

The J gene is TRBJ2-1, the V gene TRBV5-1, with 11 positions matching TRBD2. CDR3 length: 15 residues. Trimming cost V 8 bases and J 5 bases; bases outside gene matches: 9. The germline gives CDR1 SGHRS, CDR2 YFSETQ. The CDR3: CASPTSGSRDNEQFF. The CDR3 bases are TGCGCCAGTCCTACTAGCGGGAGTCGTGACAATGAGCAGTTCTTC. The full variable domain, with the rest looked up from reference TRBV5-1 and TRBJ2-1, is KAGVTQTPRYLIKTRGQQVTLSCSPISGHRSVSWYQQTPGQGLQFLFEYFSETQRNKGNFPGRFSGRQFSNSRSEMNVSTLELGDSALYLCASPTSGSRDNEQFFGPGTRLTVL.

V gene TRBV2 combines with J gene TRBJ1-2, with D maybe TRBD1 (6 bases). Germline V gene lookup returns CDR1 SNHLY and CDR2 FYNNEI. This CDR3 region has 14 residues. Trimming removed 5 bases from V and 2 bases from J, with 12 bases in between. CDR3 in amino acids: CASSQTGLNYGYTF. The CDR3 coding sequence is TGTGCCAGCAGTCAAACAGGGTTAAACTATGGCTACACCTTC.

V and J are TRBV28 and TRBJ2-1; D assignment may be TRBD1 or TRBD2 (5 bases each). V lost 7 bases, J lost 3 bases, and 13 bases lay in between. The germline V gene has CDR1 MDHEN and CDR2 SYDVKM. CDR3 length: 14 residues. CDR3 coding DNA: TGTGCCAGCACCAACTGGGACCTCTACAATGAGCAGTTCTTC. It is translated as CASTNWDLYNEQFF.